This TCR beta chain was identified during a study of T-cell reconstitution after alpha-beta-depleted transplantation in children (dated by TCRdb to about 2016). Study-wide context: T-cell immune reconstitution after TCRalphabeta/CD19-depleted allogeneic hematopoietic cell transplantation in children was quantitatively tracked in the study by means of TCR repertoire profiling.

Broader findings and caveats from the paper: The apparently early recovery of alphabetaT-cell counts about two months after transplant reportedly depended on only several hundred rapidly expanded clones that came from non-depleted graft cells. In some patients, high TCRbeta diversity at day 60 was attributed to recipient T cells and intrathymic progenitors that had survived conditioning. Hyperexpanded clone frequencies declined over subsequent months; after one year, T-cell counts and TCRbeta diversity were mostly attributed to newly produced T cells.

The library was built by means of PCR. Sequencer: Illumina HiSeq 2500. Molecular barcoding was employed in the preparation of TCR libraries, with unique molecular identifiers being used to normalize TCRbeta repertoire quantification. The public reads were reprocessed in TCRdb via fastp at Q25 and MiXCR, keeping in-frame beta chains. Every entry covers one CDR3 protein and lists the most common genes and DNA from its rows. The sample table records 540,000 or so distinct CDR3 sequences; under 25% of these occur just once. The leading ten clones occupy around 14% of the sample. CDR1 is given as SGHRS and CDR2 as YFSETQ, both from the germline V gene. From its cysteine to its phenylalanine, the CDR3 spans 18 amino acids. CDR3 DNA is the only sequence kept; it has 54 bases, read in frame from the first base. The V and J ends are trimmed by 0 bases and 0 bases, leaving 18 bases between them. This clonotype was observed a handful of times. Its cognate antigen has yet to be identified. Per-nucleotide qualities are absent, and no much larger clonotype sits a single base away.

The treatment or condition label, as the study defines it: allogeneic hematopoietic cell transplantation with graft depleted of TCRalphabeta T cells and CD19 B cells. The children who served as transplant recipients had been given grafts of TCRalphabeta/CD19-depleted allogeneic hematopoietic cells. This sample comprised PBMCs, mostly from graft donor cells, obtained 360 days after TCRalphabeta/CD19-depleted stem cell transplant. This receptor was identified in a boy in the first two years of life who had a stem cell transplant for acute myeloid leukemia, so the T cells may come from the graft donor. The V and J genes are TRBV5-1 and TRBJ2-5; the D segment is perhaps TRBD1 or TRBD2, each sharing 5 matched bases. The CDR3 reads CASSLEPHRDGYQETQYF. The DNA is TGCGCCAGCAGCTTGGAACCCCACCGGGACGGGTACCAAGAGACCCAGTACTTC.